This T cell receptor (beta chain) was sequenced in a study of cytomegalovirus exposure and HLA in healthy donors. Germline CDR1 and CDR2: MNHNS and SASEGT. V was shortened by 7 bases and J by 5 bases, with 14 bases between the two germline ends. The CDR3 runs 13 residues. Researchers ran the PCR with 60 Vbeta and 13 Jbeta primers. Generated by immunoSEQ multiplex PCR, the TCRdb table keeps only in-frame clones and is missing some. The sample carries about 61,000 clones, about 89% recorded once. The chain couples TRBV6-1 to TRBJ1-1; D gene ambiguous. This receptor was obtained from a man in his late teens or twenties in good health and CMV-seronegative. Sequenced material: PBMCs. The CDR3 spells CASIGEGVTEAFF. CDR3 bases: TGTGCCAGCATCGGGGAAGGAGTTACTGAAGCTTTCTTT.